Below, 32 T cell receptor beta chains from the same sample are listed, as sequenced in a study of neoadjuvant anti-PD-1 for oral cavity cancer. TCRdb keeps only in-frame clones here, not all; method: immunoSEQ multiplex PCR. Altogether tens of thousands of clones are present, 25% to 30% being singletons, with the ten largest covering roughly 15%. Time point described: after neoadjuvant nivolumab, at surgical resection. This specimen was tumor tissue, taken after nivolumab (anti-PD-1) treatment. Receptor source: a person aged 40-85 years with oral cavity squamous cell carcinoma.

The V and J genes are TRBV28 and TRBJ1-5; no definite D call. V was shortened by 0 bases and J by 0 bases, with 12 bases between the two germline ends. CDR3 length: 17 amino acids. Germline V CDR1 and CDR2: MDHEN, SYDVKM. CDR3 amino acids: CASSLWSHTDSNQPQHF. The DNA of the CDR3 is TGTGCCAGCAGTTTATGGTCACACACAGATAGCAATCAGCCCCAGCATTTT.

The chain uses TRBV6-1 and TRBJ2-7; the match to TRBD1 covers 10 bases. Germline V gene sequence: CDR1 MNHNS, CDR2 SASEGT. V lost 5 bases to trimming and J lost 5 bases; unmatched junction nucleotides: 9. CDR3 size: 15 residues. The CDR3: CASSQPGQGSNEQYF. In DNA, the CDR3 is TGTGCCAGCAGTCAACCGGGACAGGGGTCAAACGAGCAGTACTTC.

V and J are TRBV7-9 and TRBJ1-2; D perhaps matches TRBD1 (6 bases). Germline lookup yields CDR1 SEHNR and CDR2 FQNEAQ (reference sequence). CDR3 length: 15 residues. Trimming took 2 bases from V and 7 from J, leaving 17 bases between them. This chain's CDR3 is CASSLSASQGLGYTF. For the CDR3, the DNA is TGTGCCAGCAGCTTATCCGCTTCTCAGGGGCTTGGCTACACCTTC.

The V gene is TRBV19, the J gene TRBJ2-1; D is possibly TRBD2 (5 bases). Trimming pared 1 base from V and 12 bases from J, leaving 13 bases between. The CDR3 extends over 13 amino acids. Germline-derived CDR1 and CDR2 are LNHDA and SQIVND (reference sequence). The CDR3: CASSIGGVVPQFF. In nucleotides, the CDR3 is TGTGCCAGTAGTATAGGGGGAGTGGTCCCGCAGTTCTTC. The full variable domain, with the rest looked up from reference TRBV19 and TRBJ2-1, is DGGITQSPKYLFRKEGQNVTLSCEQNLNHDAMYWYRQDPGQGLRLIYYSQIVNDFQKGDIAEGYSVSREKKESFPLTVTSAQKNPTAFYLCASSIGGVVPQFFGPGTRLTVL.

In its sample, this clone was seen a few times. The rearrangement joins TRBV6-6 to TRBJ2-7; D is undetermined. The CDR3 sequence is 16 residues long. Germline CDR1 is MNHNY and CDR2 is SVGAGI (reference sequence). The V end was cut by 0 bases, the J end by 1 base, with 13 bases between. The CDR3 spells CASSYSRYGSSYEQYF. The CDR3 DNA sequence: TGTGCCAGCAGTTACTCACGCTACGGCAGTTCCTACGAGCAGTACTTC.

The CDR3 DNA follows: TGTGCCAGCAGCCTGAGACGAATAGGACAGGGCGAGACCCAGTACTTC. This gives the protein CASSLRRIGQGETQYF. The V call is TRBV14, the J call TRBJ2-5, with 8 bases aligning to TRBD1. V lost 4 bases to trimming and J lost 5 bases; unmatched junction nucleotides: 12. The CDR3 is made up of 16 amino acids. Germline V gene lookup returns CDR1 SGHDN and CDR2 FVKESK.

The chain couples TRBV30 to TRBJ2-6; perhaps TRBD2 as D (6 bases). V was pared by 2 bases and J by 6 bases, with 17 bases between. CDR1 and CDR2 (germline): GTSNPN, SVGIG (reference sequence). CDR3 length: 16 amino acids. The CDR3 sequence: CAWSLSWEDAANVLTF. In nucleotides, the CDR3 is TGTGCCTGGAGTCTCTCATGGGAGGATGCGGCCAACGTCCTGACTTTC.

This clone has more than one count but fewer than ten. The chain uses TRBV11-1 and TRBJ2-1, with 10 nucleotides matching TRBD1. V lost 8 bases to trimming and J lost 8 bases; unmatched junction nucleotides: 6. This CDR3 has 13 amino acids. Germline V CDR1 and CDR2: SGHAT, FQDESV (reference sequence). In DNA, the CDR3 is TGTGCCAGCGGAAGACAGGGGGCGGATGAGCAGTTCTTC. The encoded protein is CASGRQGADEQFF. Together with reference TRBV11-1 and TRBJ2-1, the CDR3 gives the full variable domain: EAEVAQSPRYKITEKSQAVAFWCDPISGHATLYWYRQILGQGPELLVQFQDESVVDDSQLPKDRFSAERLKGVDSTLKIQPAELGDSAMYLCASGRQGADEQFFGPGTRLTVL.

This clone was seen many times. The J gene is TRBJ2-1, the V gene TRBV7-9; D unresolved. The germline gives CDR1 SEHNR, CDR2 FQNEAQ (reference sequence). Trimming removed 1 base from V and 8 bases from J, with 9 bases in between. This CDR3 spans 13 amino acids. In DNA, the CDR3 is TGTGCCAGCAGCTTAGACTTGATCCATGAGCAGTTCTTC. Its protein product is CASSLDLIHEQFF.

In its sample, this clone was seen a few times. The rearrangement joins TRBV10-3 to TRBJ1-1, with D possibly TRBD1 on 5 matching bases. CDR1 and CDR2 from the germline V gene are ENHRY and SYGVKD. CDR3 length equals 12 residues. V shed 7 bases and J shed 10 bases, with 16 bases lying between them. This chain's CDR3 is CAITTQGFPAFF. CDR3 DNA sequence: TGTGCCATCACCACCCAGGGCTTCCCAGCTTTCTTT.

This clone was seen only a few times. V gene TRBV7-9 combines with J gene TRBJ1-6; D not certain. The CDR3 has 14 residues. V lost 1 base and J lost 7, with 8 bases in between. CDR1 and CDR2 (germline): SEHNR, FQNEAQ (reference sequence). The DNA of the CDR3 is TGTGCCAGCAGCTTAGAGGGTAGCAATTCACCCCTCCACTTT. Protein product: CASSLEGSNSPLHF.

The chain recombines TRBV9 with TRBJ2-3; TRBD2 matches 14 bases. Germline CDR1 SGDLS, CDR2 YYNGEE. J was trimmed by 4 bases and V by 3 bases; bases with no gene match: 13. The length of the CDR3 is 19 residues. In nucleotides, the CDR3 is TGTGCCAGCAGCGCCCAAGCCGGGACTAGCGGGAGCCGGGCAGATACGCAGTATTTT. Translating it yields CASSAQAGTSGSRADTQYF.

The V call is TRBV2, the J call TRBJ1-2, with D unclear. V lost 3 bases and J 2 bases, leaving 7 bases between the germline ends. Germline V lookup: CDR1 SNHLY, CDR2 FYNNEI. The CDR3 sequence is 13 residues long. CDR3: CASSEGRNYGYTF. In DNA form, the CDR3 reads TGTGCCAGCAGTGAGGGCAGAAACTATGGCTACACCTTC.

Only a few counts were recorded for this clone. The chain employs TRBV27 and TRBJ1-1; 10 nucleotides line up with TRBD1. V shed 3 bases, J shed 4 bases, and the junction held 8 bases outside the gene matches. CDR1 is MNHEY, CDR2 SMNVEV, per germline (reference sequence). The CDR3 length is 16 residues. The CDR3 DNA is TGTGCCAGCAGTTTGACAGGGGGCTCCTGGGGCACTGAAGCTTTCTTT. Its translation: CASSLTGGSWGTEAFF.

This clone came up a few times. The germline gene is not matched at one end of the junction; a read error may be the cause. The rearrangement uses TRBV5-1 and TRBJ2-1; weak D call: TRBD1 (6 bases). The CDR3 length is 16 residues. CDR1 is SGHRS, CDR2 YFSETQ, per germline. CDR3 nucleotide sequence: TGCGCCAGCAGATTGGGACAAGCCAGCTCCTACAATGAGCAGTTCTTC. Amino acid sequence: CASRLGQASSYNEQFF.

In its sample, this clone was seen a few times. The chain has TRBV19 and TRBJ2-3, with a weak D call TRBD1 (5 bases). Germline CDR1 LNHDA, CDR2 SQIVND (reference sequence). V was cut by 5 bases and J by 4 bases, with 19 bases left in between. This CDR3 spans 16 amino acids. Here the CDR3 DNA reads TGTGCCAGTAGTCCAATCGGGCAGGGATGGTCAGATACGCAGTATTTT. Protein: CASSPIGQGWSDTQYF.

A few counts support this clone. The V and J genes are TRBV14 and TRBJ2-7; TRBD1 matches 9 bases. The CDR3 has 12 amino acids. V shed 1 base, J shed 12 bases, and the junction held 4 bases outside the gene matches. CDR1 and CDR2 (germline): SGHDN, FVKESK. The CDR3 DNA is TGTGCCAGCAGCCAAGCCGGGACAGGGAGGTACTTC. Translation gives CASSQAGTGRYF.

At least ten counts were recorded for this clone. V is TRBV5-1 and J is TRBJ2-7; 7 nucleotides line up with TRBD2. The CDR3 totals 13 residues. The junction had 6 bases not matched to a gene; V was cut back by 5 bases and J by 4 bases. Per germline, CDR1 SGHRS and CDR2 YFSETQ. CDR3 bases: TGCGCCAGCAGGGCGGGAGTGGGATACGAGCAGTACTTC. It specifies CASRAGVGYEQYF. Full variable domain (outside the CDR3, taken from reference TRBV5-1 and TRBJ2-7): KAGVTQTPRYLIKTRGQQVTLSCSPISGHRSVSWYQQTPGQGLQFLFEYFSETQRNKGNFPGRFSGRQFSNSRSEMNVSTLELGDSALYLCASRAGVGYEQYFGPGTRLTVT.

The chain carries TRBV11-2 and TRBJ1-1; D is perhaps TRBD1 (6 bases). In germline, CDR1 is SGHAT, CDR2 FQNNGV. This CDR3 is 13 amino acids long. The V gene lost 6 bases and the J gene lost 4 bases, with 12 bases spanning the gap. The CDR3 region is CASSRQGGTEAFF. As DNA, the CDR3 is TGTGCCAGCAGTCGGCAAGGGGGCACTGAAGCTTTCTTT.

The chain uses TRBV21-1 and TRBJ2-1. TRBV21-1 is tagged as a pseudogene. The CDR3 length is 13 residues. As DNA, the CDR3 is TGTGCCAGCATTAGGACCACAAACAATGAGCAGTTCTTC. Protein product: CASIRTTNNEQFF.

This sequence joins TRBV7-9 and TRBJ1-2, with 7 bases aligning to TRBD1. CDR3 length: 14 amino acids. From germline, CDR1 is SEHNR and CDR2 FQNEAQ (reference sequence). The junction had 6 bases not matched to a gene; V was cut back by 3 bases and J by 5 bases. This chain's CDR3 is CASSFYRGPYGYTF. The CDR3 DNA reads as TGTGCCAGCAGCTTTTATAGGGGGCCTTATGGCTACACCTTC.

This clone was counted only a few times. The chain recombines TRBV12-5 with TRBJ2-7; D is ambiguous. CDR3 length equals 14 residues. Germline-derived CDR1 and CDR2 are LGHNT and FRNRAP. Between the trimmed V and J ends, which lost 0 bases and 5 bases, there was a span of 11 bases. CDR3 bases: TGTGCTAGTGGTTTGGTATTAGGGTTCCACGAGCAGTACTTC. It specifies CASGLVLGFHEQYF. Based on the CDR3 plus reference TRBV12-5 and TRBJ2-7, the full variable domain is DARVTQTPRHKVTEMGQEVTMRCQPILGHNTVFWYRQTMMQGLELLAYFRNRAPLDDSGMPKDRFSAEMPDATLATLKIQPSEPRDSAVYFCASGLVLGFHEQYFGPGTRLTVT.

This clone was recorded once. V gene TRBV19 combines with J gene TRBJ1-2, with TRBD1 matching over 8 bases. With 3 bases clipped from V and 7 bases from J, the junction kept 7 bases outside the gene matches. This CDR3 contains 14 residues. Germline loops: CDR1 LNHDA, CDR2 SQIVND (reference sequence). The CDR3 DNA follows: TGTGCCAGTAGTATCCGACAGGGGTTGGTTGGCTACACCTTC. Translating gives CASSIRQGLVGYTF.

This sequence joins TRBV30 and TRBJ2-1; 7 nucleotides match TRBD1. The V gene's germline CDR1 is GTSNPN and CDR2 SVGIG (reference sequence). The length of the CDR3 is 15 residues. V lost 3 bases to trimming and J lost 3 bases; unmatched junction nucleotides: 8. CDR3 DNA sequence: TGTGCCTGGAGACGACAGGGTCCCTACTACAATGAGCAGTTCTTC. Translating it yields CAWRRQGPYYNEQFF.

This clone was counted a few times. The CDR3 DNA follows: TGTGCCAGCAGTTCTAAGGGGATCACTGAAGCTTTCTTT. Its translation: CASSSKGITEAFF. The V gene is TRBV27, the J gene TRBJ1-1; weak D call: TRBD1 (5 bases). From germline, CDR1 is MNHEY and CDR2 SMNVEV (reference sequence). V dropped 4 bases and J dropped 4 bases, with 10 bases sitting between them. This CDR3 contains 13 residues.

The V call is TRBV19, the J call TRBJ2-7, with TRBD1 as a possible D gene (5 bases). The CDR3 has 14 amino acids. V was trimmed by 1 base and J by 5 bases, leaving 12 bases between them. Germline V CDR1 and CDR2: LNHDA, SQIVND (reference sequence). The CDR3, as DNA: TGTGCCAGTAGTATAGGAGGCAGGGTAAACGAGCAGTACTTC. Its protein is CASSIGGRVNEQYF. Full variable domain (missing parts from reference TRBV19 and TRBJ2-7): DGGITQSPKYLFRKEGQNVTLSCEQNLNHDAMYWYRQDPGQGLRLIYYSQIVNDFQKGDIAEGYSVSREKKESFPLTVTSAQKNPTAFYLCASSIGGRVNEQYFGPGTRLTVT.

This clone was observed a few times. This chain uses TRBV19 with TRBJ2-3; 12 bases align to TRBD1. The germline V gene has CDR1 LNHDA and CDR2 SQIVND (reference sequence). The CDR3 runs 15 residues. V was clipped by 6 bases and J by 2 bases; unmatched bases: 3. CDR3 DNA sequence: TGTGCCAGTAGGACGGGACAGGGGGCCACAGATACGCAGTATTTT. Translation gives CASRTGQGATDTQYF.

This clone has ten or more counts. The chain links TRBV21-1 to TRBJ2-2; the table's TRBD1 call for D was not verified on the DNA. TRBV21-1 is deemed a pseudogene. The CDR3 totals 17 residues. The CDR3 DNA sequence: TGTGCCAGCAGCAAAGCCAATATGCAGGGGGGCACCGGGGAGCTGTTTTTT. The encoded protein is CASSKANMQGGTGELFF.

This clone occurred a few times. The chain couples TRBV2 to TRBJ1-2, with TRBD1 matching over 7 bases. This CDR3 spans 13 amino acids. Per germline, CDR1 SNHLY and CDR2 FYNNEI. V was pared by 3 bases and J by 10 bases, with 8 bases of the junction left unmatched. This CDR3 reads CASSEHQDRYYTF. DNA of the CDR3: TGTGCCAGCAGTGAGCATCAGGACAGGTACTACACCTTC. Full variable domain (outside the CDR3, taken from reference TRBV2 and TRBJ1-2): EPEVTQTPSHQVTQMGQEVILRCVPISNHLYFYWYRQILGQKVEFLVSFYNNEISEKSEIFDDQFSVERPDGSNFTLKIRSTKLEDSAMYFCASSEHQDRYYTFGSGTRLTVV.

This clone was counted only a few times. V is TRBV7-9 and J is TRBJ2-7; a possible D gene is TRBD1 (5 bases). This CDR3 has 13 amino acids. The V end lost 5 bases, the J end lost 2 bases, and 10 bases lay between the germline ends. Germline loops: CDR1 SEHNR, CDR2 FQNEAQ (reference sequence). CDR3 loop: CASSPDTTYEQYF. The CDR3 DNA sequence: TGTGCCAGCAGCCCGGACACCACCTACGAGCAGTACTTC.

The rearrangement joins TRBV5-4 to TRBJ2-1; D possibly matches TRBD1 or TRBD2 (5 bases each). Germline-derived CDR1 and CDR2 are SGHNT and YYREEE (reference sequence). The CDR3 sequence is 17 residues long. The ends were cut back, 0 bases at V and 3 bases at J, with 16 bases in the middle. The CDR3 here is CASSLGGSGTYYNEQFF. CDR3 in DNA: TGTGCCAGCAGCTTGGGGGGGTCCGGGACGTACTACAATGAGCAGTTCTTC. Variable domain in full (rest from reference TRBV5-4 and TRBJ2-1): ETGVTQSPTHLIKTRGQQVTLRCSSQSGHNTVSWYQQALGQGPQFIFQYYREEENGRGNFPPRFSGLQFPNYSSELNVNALELDDSALYLCASSLGGSGTYYNEQFFGPGTRLTVL.

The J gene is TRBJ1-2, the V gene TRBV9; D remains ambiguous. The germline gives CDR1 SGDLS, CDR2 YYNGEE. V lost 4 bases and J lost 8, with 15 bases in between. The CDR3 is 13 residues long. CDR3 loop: CASSSRLGYGYTF. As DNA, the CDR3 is TGTGCCAGCAGCTCTAGGTTGGGTTACGGCTACACCTTC.